Listed here are 14 T cell receptor beta chains from one sample, sequenced in a study of Tregs in tolerant kidney transplant recipients. Profiled with immunoSEQ multiplex PCR; TCRdb holds only in-frame clones, not every one. The profile shows some 80,000 clones, 95% to 98% of them singletons. The sequencing here drew on CD4+ T cells from blood, taken before the transplant. The receptors here all came from a human donor who received a combined kidney and bone marrow transplant.

The CDR3 bases are TGCGCCAGCAGCAGTGGGCCCCCAGGCCCATACGAGCAGTACTTC. Protein product: CASSSGPPGPYEQYF. J is TRBJ2-7 and V is TRBV5-1, with D unresolved. The germline gives CDR1 SGHRS, CDR2 YFSETQ. The CDR3 is 15 residues long. V gave up 4 bases and J gave up 4 bases, with 18 bases separating them.

The chain joins TRBV7-3 to TRBJ2-5; the match to TRBD2 covers 8 bases. The CDR3 covers 13 residues. Per the germline V gene, CDR1 is SGHTA and CDR2 is FQGTGA. With 5 bases clipped from V and 6 bases from J, the junction kept 5 bases outside the gene matches. CDR3 sequence reads: CASSPAGVKTQYF. CDR3 DNA: TGTGCCAGCAGCCCAGCGGGAGTGAAGACCCAGTACTTC.

This sequence joins TRBV7-9 and TRBJ2-1, with 8 bases that match TRBD1. CDR3 size: 13 residues. The V gene's germline CDR1 is SEHNR and CDR2 FQNEAQ (reference sequence). The junction had 6 bases not matched to a gene; V was cut back by 5 bases and J by 9 bases. CDR3 region: CASSRDRGREQFF. The CDR3 nucleotides are TGTGCCAGCAGCCGTGACAGGGGCCGTGAGCAGTTCTTC.

The rearrangement links TRBV19 to TRBJ1-2; maybe TRBD1 (6 bases). The V and J ends lost 5 bases and 3 bases respectively, with 16 bases between them. This CDR3 region has 15 residues. Looked up from germline, CDR1 is LNHDA and CDR2 is SQIVND (reference sequence). The CDR3 DNA sequence: TGTGCCAGTAGTCTAGGGGGACTCCTCTACTATGGCTACACCTTC. This sequence encodes CASSLGGLLYYGYTF.

The gene calls are TRBV5-1 and TRBJ1-1, with D unresolved. The V gene lost 5 bases and the J gene lost 4 bases, with 18 bases spanning the gap. Germline CDR1 is SGHRS and CDR2 is YFSETQ. CDR3 size: 15 residues. Written as DNA, the CDR3 is TGCGCCAGCAGTCGGCTGCCTTGGAGAGGCACTGAAGCTTTCTTT. Its translation is CASSRLPWRGTEAFF.

The CDR3 coding sequence is TGTGCCAGCAGCCGCGCAGGGGGGTCCTACGAGCAGTACTTC. This encodes CASSRAGGSYEQYF. V usage is TRBV7-3 and J usage is TRBJ2-7; D possibly corresponds to TRBD1 (7 bases). The CDR3 is made up of 14 amino acids. The germline V gene encodes CDR1 SGHTA and CDR2 FQGTGA. Trimming pared 5 bases from V and 1 base from J, leaving 12 bases between.

This rearrangement joins TRBV7-9 to TRBJ2-2; 12 positions agree with TRBD2. This CDR3 has 15 amino acids. The germline CDR1 and CDR2 sequences are SEHNR and FQNEAQ (reference sequence). Losses at the gene ends were 4 bases for V and 5 bases for J; bases not matched to a gene: 2. The CDR3 region has the DNA TGTGCCAGCAGCTCCGGGACTAGCGGGACCGGGGAGCTGTTTTTT. It is translated as CASSSGTSGTGELFF.

V is TRBV27 and J is TRBJ1-1; D is unresolved. CDR1 MNHEY and CDR2 SMNVEV come from the germline V gene (reference sequence). Between the trimmed V and J ends, which lost 3 bases and 0 bases, there was a span of 11 bases. This CDR3 spans 15 amino acids. The CDR3 is CASSFFGHLNTEAFF. CDR3 sequence (DNA): TGTGCCAGCAGTTTCTTTGGCCACCTGAACACTGAAGCTTTCTTT.

The rearrangement links TRBV4-1 to TRBJ1-3; TRBD1 aligns across 8 bases. Per germline, CDR1 MGHRA and CDR2 YSYEKL. The CDR3 sequence is 19 residues long. The V segment lost 1 base and the J segment 4 bases; nucleotides outside the gene matches: 15. This chain's CDR3 is CASSQVFVGTGISGNTIYF. The CDR3 DNA sequence: TGCGCCAGCAGCCAAGTATTTGTAGGGACAGGTATCTCGGGAAACACCATATATTTT.

The J gene is TRBJ2-3, the V gene TRBV6-6; D gene uncertain. Germline V gives CDR1 MNHNY, CDR2 SVGAGI (reference sequence). The CDR3 loop spans 14 amino acids. Trimming shortened V by 6 bases and J by 0 bases, and 10 bases separated the two germline ends. CDR3 residues: CASSQDTSTDTQYF. CDR3 DNA sequence: TGTGCCAGCAGCCAGGATACTAGCACAGATACGCAGTATTTT.

The V call is TRBV4-3, the J call TRBJ2-3; TRBD2 agrees at 9 bases. Germline V gene sequence: CDR1 LGHNA, CDR2 YSLEER. The V gene end was trimmed by 3 bases and the J gene end by 2 bases; junction bases not matched to a gene: 6. The CDR3 contains 16 residues. CDR3 nucleotides: TGCGCCAGCAGCCAGCAGCTAGCGGGGAACACAGATACGCAGTATTTT. Its translation is CASSQQLAGNTDTQYF.

V is TRBV6-5 and J is TRBJ1-2; TRBD1 matches 7 bases. The germline V gene has CDR1 MNHEY and CDR2 SVGAGI. V lost 7 bases, J lost 8 bases, and 10 bases stayed unmatched. The CDR3 is 13 amino acids. This CDR3 is CASTRETGAGYTF. DNA of the CDR3: TGTGCCAGCACCCGAGAAACAGGGGCCGGCTACACCTTC.

The V gene is TRBV2, the J gene TRBJ2-5; 8 nucleotides match TRBD1. In germline, CDR1 is SNHLY, CDR2 FYNNEI. The V segment lost 4 bases and the J segment 5 bases; nucleotides outside the gene matches: 9. The CDR3 sequence is 15 residues long. The CDR3 region is CASSASRGHVETQYF. CDR3 DNA: TGTGCCAGCAGTGCCAGCAGGGGGCACGTGGAGACCCAGTACTTC.

V gene TRBV6-5 combines with J gene TRBJ2-5; weak D call: TRBD2 (6 bases). The CDR3 extends over 14 amino acids. CDR1 and CDR2 from the germline V gene are MNHEY and SVGAGI. V lost 9 bases and J 2 bases, leaving 16 bases between the germline ends. CDR3 nucleotides: TGTGCCAGTGGGGGGTTTCGGGGACAAGAGACCCAGTACTTC. Translation gives CASGGFRGQETQYF.